The source of this T cell receptor (beta chain) is a study of breast tumors, draining lymph nodes, adjacent tissues. Study-wide results and caveats: Tumor repertoires ranked between lymph nodes and nontumor tissue in diversity, with V and J gene preferences.

As to this clonotype: The antigen remains unidentified.

Axillary draining lymph nodes of breast cancer patients supplied the node samples. TCRdb ran MiXCR on the multiplex PCR reads and lists one entry per CDR3 protein. In the table there are about 150,000 distinct CDR3 sequences, 32% of which are singletons. Material for sequencing was axillary lymph node tissue. The source is a female donor with breast cancer. Some clones in this sample may be carry-over from other donors' samples.

Written as DNA, the CDR3 is TGTGCCAGCAGGGGATTCCCGGGCAGTGAGCAGTTCTTC. Translating it yields CASRGFPGSEQFF. The chain uses TRBV2 and TRBJ2-1, with D hard to call. The CDR3 is made up of 13 amino acids. Germline CDR1 and CDR2: SNHLY and FYNNEI. V was trimmed by 6 bases and J by 9 bases, leaving 15 bases between them.